This is a list of T cell receptor beta chains from one sample in a study of CD4 T cells in relation to SARS-CoV-2 and coronaviruses. Produced via immunoSEQ multiplex PCR; TCRdb's table is partial and in-frame only. Of just under 30,000 clones in the sample, about three quarters were seen once. Their antigens are not known. The material sequenced was CD4+ T cells from PBMCs, cultured in vitro. These receptors were obtained from a human donor in good health. Both conserved end residues are part of each CDR3. The D gene is left open where the match is weak. The size entry is marked missing in some rows and otherwise reads once, few, many or a size class.

CDR3 DNA: TGTGCCAGCAGCTTTAGGGGCGGGGGGGGCACAGATACGCAGTATTTT; CDR3 protein: CASSFRGGGGTDTQYF; D gene: TRBD2; clone size: NA; J gene: TRBJ2-3; V gene: TRBV13
CDR3 DNA: TGTGCCAGCAGTTACTCGCCTGCGGGGGTTGAGACCCAGTACTTC; CDR3 protein: CASSYSPAGVETQYF; D gene: TRBD2; clone size: NA; J gene: TRBJ2-5; V gene: TRBV6-5
CDR3 DNA: TGTGCCAGCTCACCACCGACCGAAGGCACAGATACGCAGTATTTT; CDR3 protein: CASSPPTEGTDTQYF; D gene: NA; clone size: NA; J gene: TRBJ2-3; V gene: TRBV18
CDR3 DNA: TGTGCCAGCAGCGACTCCGGGACACCTTACAATGAGCAGTTCTTC; CDR3 protein: CASSDSGTPYNEQFF; D gene: NA; clone size: NA; J gene: TRBJ2-1; V gene: TRBV11-3
CDR3 DNA: TGTGCCAGCAGCTTAGTATCCAGGGAAGGCACAGATACGCAGTATTTT; CDR3 protein: CASSLVSREGTDTQYF; D gene: NA; clone size: NA; J gene: TRBJ2-3; V gene: TRBV7-6
CDR3 DNA: TGTGCCAGCAGTTTCCTGGGCGGCGGACTTGAAGCTTTCTTT; CDR3 protein: CASSFLGGGLEAFF; D gene: NA; clone size: few; J gene: TRBJ1-1; V gene: TRBV6-2/TRBV6-3
CDR3 DNA: TGTGCCAGCAGCCCACAGCGGGTAGCCAAAAACATTCAGTACTTC; CDR3 protein: CASSPQRVAKNIQYF; D gene: NA; clone size: once; J gene: TRBJ2-4; V gene: TRBV7-8
CDR3 DNA: TGTGCCAGCAGCTTTGGACAGGGGGCTAGAAATGAGCAGTTCTTC; CDR3 protein: CASSFGQGARNEQFF; D gene: TRBD1; clone size: once; J gene: TRBJ2-1; V gene: TRBV7-9
CDR3 DNA: TGTGCCTGGAGTCTTCAGGGGGACACTGAAGCTTTCTTT; CDR3 protein: CAWSLQGDTEAFF; D gene: TRBD1; clone size: NA; J gene: TRBJ1-1; V gene: TRBV30
CDR3 DNA: TGTGCCAGTAGTATGAGGTCGAAGTCCTACGAGCAGTACTTC; CDR3 protein: CASSMRSKSYEQYF; D gene: NA; clone size: NA; J gene: TRBJ2-7; V gene: TRBV19
CDR3 DNA: TGCAGCGTTGCCGAGGGGACTCCCGGGGGCACCGGGGAGCTGTTTTTT; CDR3 protein: CSVAEGTPGGTGELFF; D gene: NA; clone size: few; J gene: TRBJ2-2; V gene: TRBV29-1
CDR3 DNA: TGTGCCTGGCAGACAGGGATCACCTACGAGCAGTACTTC; CDR3 protein: CAWQTGITYEQYF; D gene: TRBD1; clone size: few; J gene: TRBJ2-7; V gene: TRBV30
CDR3 DNA: TGTGCCAGTAGTATAAATGGGGACTATGGCTACACCTTC; CDR3 protein: CASSINGDYGYTF; D gene: NA; clone size: NA; J gene: TRBJ1-2; V gene: TRBV19
CDR3 DNA: TGTGCCAGCAGCCCAGAATTCACAGATACGCAGTATTTT; CDR3 protein: CASSPEFTDTQYF; D gene: NA; clone size: NA; J gene: TRBJ2-3; V gene: TRBV3-1/TRBV3-2
CDR3 DNA: TGTGCCAGCAGGGCCCGAGGTGGAAACACCATATATTTT; CDR3 protein: CASRARGGNTIYF; D gene: NA; clone size: NA; J gene: TRBJ1-3; V gene: TRBV11-1
CDR3 DNA: TGTGCCGGACCAGCACACGGGGGCTACTCCTACAATGAGCAGTTCTTC; CDR3 protein: CAGPAHGGYSYNEQFF; D gene: NA; clone size: NA; J gene: TRBJ2-1; V gene: TRBV7-2
CDR3 DNA: TGCAGCGCTGGGGAGGCGAGGTCACCCCTCCACTTT; CDR3 protein: CSAGEARSPLHF; D gene: NA; clone size: few; J gene: TRBJ1-6; V gene: TRBV29-1
CDR3 DNA: TGCGCCAGCAGCCGCGGGACTAGCGGGGGGGCGGGCGGGGAGCTGTTTTTT; CDR3 protein: CASSRGTSGGAGGELFF; D gene: TRBD2; clone size: few; J gene: TRBJ2-2; V gene: TRBV4-3